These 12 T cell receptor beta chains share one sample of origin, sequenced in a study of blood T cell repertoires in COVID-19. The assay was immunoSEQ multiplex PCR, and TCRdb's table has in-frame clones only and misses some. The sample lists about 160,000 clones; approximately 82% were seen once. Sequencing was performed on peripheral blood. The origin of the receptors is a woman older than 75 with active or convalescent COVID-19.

CDR3 sequence (DNA): TGTGCCAGCTCACCCAACGGACTAGCGGCTTACAATGAGCAGTTCTTC. It is translated as CASSPNGLAAYNEQFF. V gene TRBV18 combines with J gene TRBJ2-1; 10 bases map to TRBD2. Trimming removed 3 bases from V and 4 bases from J; junction bases left unmatched: 6. This CDR3 contains 16 residues. Germline V gene sequence: CDR1 KGHSH, CDR2 LQKENI.

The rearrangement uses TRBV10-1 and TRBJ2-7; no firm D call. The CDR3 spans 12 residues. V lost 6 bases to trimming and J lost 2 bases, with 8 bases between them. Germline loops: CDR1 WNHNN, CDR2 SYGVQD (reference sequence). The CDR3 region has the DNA TGCGCCAGCAGCCCTCCTACCTACGAGCAGTACTTC. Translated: CASSPPTYEQYF.

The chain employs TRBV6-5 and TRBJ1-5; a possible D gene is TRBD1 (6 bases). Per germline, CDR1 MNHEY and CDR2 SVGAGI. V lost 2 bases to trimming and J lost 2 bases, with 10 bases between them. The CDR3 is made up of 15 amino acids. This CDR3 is CASSYGRGGNQPQHF. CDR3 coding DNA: TGTGCCAGCAGTTACGGCAGGGGTGGCAATCAGCCCCAGCATTTT.

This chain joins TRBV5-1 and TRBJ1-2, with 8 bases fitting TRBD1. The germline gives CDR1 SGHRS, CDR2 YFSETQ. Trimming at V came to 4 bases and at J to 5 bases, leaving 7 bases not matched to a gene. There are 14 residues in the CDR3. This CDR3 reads CASSGETGEYGYTF. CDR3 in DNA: TGCGCCAGCAGCGGGGAGACAGGGGAGTATGGCTACACCTTC.

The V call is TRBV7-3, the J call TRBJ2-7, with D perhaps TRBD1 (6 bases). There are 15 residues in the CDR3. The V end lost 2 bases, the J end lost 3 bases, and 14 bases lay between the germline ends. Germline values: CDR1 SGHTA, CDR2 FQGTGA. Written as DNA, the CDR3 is TGTGCCAGCAGCTTAGGGGGACAAGCTCACTACGAGCAGTACTTC. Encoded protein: CASSLGGQAHYEQYF.

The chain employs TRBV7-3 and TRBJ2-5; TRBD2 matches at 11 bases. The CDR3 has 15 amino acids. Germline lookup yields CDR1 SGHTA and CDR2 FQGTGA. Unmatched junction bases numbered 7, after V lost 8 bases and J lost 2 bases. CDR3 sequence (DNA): TGTGCCAGCTCTCCGGGACTAGCGGCACAAGAGACCCAGTACTTC. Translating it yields CASSPGLAAQETQYF.

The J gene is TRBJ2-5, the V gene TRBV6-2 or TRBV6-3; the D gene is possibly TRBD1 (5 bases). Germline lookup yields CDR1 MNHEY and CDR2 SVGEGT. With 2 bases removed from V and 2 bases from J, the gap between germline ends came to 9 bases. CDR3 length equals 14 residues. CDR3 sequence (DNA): TGTGCCAGCAGTTACGGGGCGGAACAAGAGACCCAGTACTTC. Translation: CASSYGAEQETQYF.

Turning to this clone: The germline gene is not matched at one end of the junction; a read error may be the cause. The DNA for the CDR3 is TGTGCCAGCAGCTTAGAGGACTCACTTGCCGCGTTT. It yields the protein CASSLEDSLAAF. This chain joins TRBV7-9 and TRBJ1-1; D not certain. Per the germline V gene, CDR1 is SEHNR and CDR2 is FQNEAQ (reference sequence). The CDR3 has 12 amino acids.

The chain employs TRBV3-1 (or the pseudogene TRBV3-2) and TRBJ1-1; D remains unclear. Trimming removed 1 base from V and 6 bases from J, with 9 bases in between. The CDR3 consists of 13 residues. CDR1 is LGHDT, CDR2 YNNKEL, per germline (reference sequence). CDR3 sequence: CASSQAKGAEAFF. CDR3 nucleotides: TGTGCCAGCAGCCAAGCCAAGGGAGCTGAAGCTTTCTTT.

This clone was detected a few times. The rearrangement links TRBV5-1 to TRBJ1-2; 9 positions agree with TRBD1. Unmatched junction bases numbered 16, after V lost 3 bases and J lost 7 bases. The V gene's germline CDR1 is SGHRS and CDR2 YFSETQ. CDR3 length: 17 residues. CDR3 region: CASSSRKQGASLSGYTF. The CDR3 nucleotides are TGCGCCAGCAGCTCCAGAAAACAGGGGGCGAGTTTAAGTGGCTACACCTTC.

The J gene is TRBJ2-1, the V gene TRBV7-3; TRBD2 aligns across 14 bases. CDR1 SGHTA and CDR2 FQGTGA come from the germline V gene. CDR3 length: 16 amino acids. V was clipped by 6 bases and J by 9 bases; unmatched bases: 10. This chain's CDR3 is CASSSFGTSGSGEQFF. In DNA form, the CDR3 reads TGTGCCAGCAGTTCTTTCGGGACTAGCGGGAGCGGTGAGCAGTTCTTC.

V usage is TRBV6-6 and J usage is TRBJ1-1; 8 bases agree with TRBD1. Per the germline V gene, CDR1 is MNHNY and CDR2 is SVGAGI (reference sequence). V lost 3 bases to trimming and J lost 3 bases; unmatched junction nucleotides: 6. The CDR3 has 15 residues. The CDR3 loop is CASSYPGQGDTEAFF. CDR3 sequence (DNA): TGTGCCAGCAGTTATCCCGGACAGGGAGACACTGAAGCTTTCTTT.